This is a list of T cell receptor beta chains from one sample in a study of early T cells in non-severe SARS-CoV-2 infection. TCRdb independently ran MiXCR on the 5' RACE reads; one entry per CDR3 protein. The data contain approximately 69,000 distinct CDR3 sequences, roughly 12% of them singletons. The sequencing here drew on whole blood, taken at baseline. Receptors originate from an adult who was a healthcare worker with PCR-confirmed SARS-CoV-2 infection or an uninfected control (not recorded which). The CDR3 runs from the conserved cysteine through the conserved F or W. The D gene is left open where the match is weak. A row's size may be missing; if present it is once, few, many or a size class.

D gene,CDR3 length,J gene,clone size,V gene,CDR3 protein
NA,14,TRBJ1-1,many,TRBV7-2,CASSWGHLNTEAFF
NA,14,TRBJ2-5,NA,TRBV13,CASSSTVGQETQYF
TRBD1,14,TRBJ1-5,medium-sized,TRBV5-5,CASSLGTVNQPQHF
TRBD2,15,TRBJ2-1,NA,TRBV7-6,CASSWLAGGLGEQFF
NA,13,TRBJ1-2,NA,TRBV15,CATSSHRRSGYTF
TRBD2,15,TRBJ2-7,few,TRBV9,CASSVALAGYYEQYF
NA,17,TRBJ1-1,NA,TRBV29-1,CSSGRVARKTGNTEAFF
NA,11,TRBJ1-2,NA,TRBV25-1,CASSEGSGYTF
NA,15,TRBJ1-2,NA,TRBV6-1,CASSQGSGWSLGYTF
NA,15,TRBJ2-5,many,TRBV6-1,CASSEWETVQETQYF
NA,16,TRBJ2-1,NA,TRBV11-2,CASSLVFQGNENEQFF
TRBD1,13,TRBJ2-5,many,TRBV20-1,CSAGQASQETQYF
NA,15,TRBJ2-3,NA,TRBV2,CASREDLRVTDTQYF
NA,13,TRBJ2-1,few,TRBV24-1,CATSDLIHNEQFF
TRBD1,14,TRBJ1-4,many,TRBV11-2,CASSPRQGVEKLFF
NA,12,TRBJ2-2,NA,TRBV19,CASERWPGELFF
NA,16,TRBJ2-6,NA,TRBV5-4,CASSPGSFSGANVLTF
TRBD1,15,TRBJ1-4,many,TRBV5-4,CASSLTGTGVEKLFF
NA,12,TRBJ1-4,few,TRBV6-1,CASSEWREKLFF
TRBD1,11,TRBJ2-7,NA,TRBV5-6,CASSSHMGQIF
NA,16,TRBJ2-1,many,TRBV20-1,CSARDRTGARYNEQFF
NA,14,TRBJ1-1,NA,TRBV3-1,CASSQRRVNTEAFF
NA,13,TRBJ1-2,NA,TRBV20-1,CSASPGLNYGYTF
NA,15,TRBJ2-3,many,TRBV7-9,CASSLVRPTGDTQYF
TRBD1,14,TRBJ2-7,NA,TRBV5-4,CASSLGTGGYEQYF
NA,14,TRBJ2-7,NA,TRBV4-2,CASSRTLSSYEQYF
NA,13,TRBJ2-7,NA,TRBV7-9,CASSSYQGYEQYF
TRBD2,13,TRBJ2-3,NA,TRBV29-1,CSADSGGTDTQYF
NA,12,TRBJ1-1,many,TRBV12-3/TRBV12-4,CASSLGQGRAFF
TRBD1,14,TRBJ2-5,NA,TRBV12-3/TRBV12-4,CASSFRGRGETQYF
TRBD1,15,TRBJ1-5,few,TRBV7-8,CASSGTGGGNQPQHF
NA,15,TRBJ2-2,NA,TRBV2,CASTLASVKTGELFF
NA,13,TRBJ2-3,NA,TRBV7-2,CASSLSRGDTQYF
NA,16,TRBJ2-7,NA,TRBV28,CASSSPFDHRKGEQYF
NA,16,TRBJ2-5,once,TRBV20-1,CSARDLSEGRIETQYF
NA,14,TRBJ2-3,few,TRBV7-8,CASSLAQTTDTQYF
NA,14,TRBJ1-1,many,TRBV6-2/TRBV6-3,CASTTSGRNTEAFF
NA,14,TRBJ2-7,many,TRBV28,CASSIPRFGHEQYF
TRBD1,18,TRBJ1-6,NA,TRBV6-1,CASSERTWRGQKNSPLHF
NA,16,TRBJ2-3,few,TRBV9,CASSGGGGVLTDTQYF
NA,16,TRBJ2-3,many,TRBV6-5,CASSYEAQGGGDTQYF
NA,15,TRBJ2-2,NA,TRBV7-9,CASSTGTTYTGELFF
NA,13,TRBJ2-3,NA,TRBV5-4,CASSPRTIDTQYF
TRBD1,17,TRBJ1-2,few,TRBV28,CASQDYSPGQGVDGYTF
TRBD1,19,TRBJ2-3,once,TRBV6-5,CASSYSFFKGASSTDTQYF
NA,13,TRBJ2-1,NA,TRBV25-1,CASSEGDYNEQFF
NA,17,TRBJ2-7,few,TRBV6-2/TRBV6-3,CASSYSRASGSPYEQYF
TRBD1,13,TRBJ1-2,few,TRBV28,CASSQRTGSGYTF
NA,13,TRBJ2-5,NA,TRBV11-2,CASSFGEKGPQYF